The 27 T cell receptor beta chains in this list originate from one sample, sequenced in a study of cytomegalovirus exposure and HLA in healthy donors. PCR employed 60 Vbeta and 13 Jbeta primers. Only in-frame clones appear in the TCRdb table, and some are missing; sequencing was by immunoSEQ multiplex PCR. Of 150,000 to 200,000 clones detected, about 80% appear once; the ten largest clones hold about 0.7%. The sequenced material came from PBMCs. These receptors were obtained from a boy under 18 in good health and CMV-seronegative.

V and J are TRBV6-1 and TRBJ2-3, with D possibly being TRBD1 (6 bases). V was shortened by 3 bases and J by 0 bases, with 10 bases between the two germline ends. CDR3 length: 15 amino acids. Germline V CDR1 and CDR2: MNHNS, SASEGT. The CDR3 region has the DNA TGTGCCAGCAGTGAGATAGGACAGAGCACAGATACGCAGTATTTT. This codes for CASSEIGQSTDTQYF.

To note about this clone: An end of the junction differs from the germline gene, which may be a read error. Other DNA sequences in this sample translate to the same CDR3. This sequence joins TRBV6-4 and TRBJ1-4; D unclear. This CDR3 spans 17 amino acids. CDR1 is MRHNA, CDR2 SNTAGT, per germline. CDR3 region: CASSGRWPLGVWEKLFF. Here the CDR3 DNA reads TGTGCCAGCAGTGGACGGTGGCCGCTGGGAGTTTGGGAAAAACTGTTTTTC.

This clone occurred once. The chain has TRBV30 and TRBJ2-7; D unclear. CDR1 is GTSNPN and CDR2 is SVGIG in the germline V gene (reference sequence). This CDR3 comprises 13 residues. Deletions cut 0 bases from V and 5 bases from J, with 11 bases between. CDR3 sequence: CAWSVRKSHEQYF. The CDR3 DNA follows: TGTGCCTGGAGTGTAAGAAAAAGCCACGAGCAGTACTTC.

Here the CDR3 DNA reads TGTGCCAGCAGCCAAAGCGGCGAGTATAATTCACCCCTCCACTTT. Residues: CASSQSGEYNSPLHF. The chain has TRBV4-2 and TRBJ1-6; D gene uncertain. Deletions cut 2 bases from V and 4 bases from J, with 9 bases between. Germline CDR1 and CDR2: LGHNA and YNFKEQ. The CDR3 consists of 15 residues.

There are a few counts of this clone. CDR3 DNA: TGTGCCAGCAGTTACCATGGGACAGGGAAGTCGGATACGCAGTATTTT. Its protein product is CASSYHGTGKSDTQYF. V gene TRBV6-5 combines with J gene TRBJ2-3, with 9 bases aligning to TRBD1. The trim removed 2 bases at V and 6 bases at J, leaving 9 bases unmatched. There are 16 residues in the CDR3. Germline V CDR1 and CDR2: MNHEY, SVGAGI.

The chain carries TRBV6-5 and TRBJ2-7, with D maybe TRBD1 (6 bases). The V end was cut by 0 bases, the J end by 2 bases, with 11 bases between. Germline loops: CDR1 MNHEY, CDR2 SVGAGI. The CDR3 loop spans 15 amino acids. For the CDR3, the DNA is TGTGCCAGCAGTTACTCTCTCAGGGGAGCCTACGAGCAGTACTTC. Amino acid sequence: CASSYSLRGAYEQYF.

The chain combines TRBV14 with TRBJ2-7, with 7 bases identical to TRBD1. The CDR3 consists of 11 residues. Unmatched junction bases numbered 0, after V lost 8 bases and J lost 2 bases. Germline values: CDR1 SGHDN, CDR2 FVKESK. The CDR3 coding sequence is TGTGCCAGCGGACAGGCCTACGAGCAGTACTTC. It translates to CASGQAYEQYF.

The chain carries TRBV7-9 and TRBJ2-2; TRBD2 aligns across 8 bases. Germline CDR1 is SEHNR and CDR2 is FQNEAQ (reference sequence). Trimming took 4 bases from V and 4 from J; bases not matched to a gene: 5. CDR3 size: 15 residues. Written as DNA, the CDR3 is TGTGCCAGCAGCTACGGCGGGACTAGCACCGGGGAGCTGTTTTTT. Encoded protein: CASSYGGTSTGELFF. Together with reference TRBV7-9 and TRBJ2-2, the CDR3 gives the full variable domain: DTGVSQNPRHKITKRGQNVTFRCDPISEHNRLYWYRQTLGQGPEFLTYFQNEAQLEKSRLLSDRFSAERPKGSFSTLEIQRTEQGDSAMYLCASSYGGTSTGELFFGEGSRLTVL.

With regard to this clone: This CDR3 is also generated by other DNA sequences in the sample. The gene calls are TRBV7-9 and TRBJ2-7, with TRBD1 as a possible D gene (6 bases). The V end lost 0 bases, the J end lost 3 bases, and 9 bases lay between the germline ends. The CDR3 totals 14 residues. From germline, CDR1 is SEHNR and CDR2 FQNEAQ (reference sequence). CDR3 in DNA: TGTGCCAGCAGCTTAGCAGGGGGAAGCTACGAGCAGTACTTC. Amino acids: CASSLAGGSYEQYF. The full variable domain, rest sourced from reference TRBV7-9 and TRBJ2-7, is DTGVSQNPRHKITKRGQNVTFRCDPISEHNRLYWYRQTLGQGPEFLTYFQNEAQLEKSRLLSDRFSAERPKGSFSTLEIQRTEQGDSAMYLCASSLAGGSYEQYFGPGTRLTVT.

The gene calls are TRBV14 and TRBJ1-6; D gene unclear. The V end lost 6 bases, the J end lost 14 bases, and 17 bases lay between the germline ends. There are 13 residues in the CDR3. Germline values: CDR1 SGHDN, CDR2 FVKESK. CDR3 region: CASSLSGLQALHF. The CDR3 nucleotides read TGTGCCAGCAGTCTCAGTGGACTGCAAGCCCTCCACTTT. Using reference TRBV14 and TRBJ1-6 for the parts outside the CDR3, the full variable domain is EAGVTQFPSHSVIEKGQTVTLRCDPISGHDNLYWYRRVMGKEIKFLLHFVKESKQDESGMPNNRFLAERTGGTYSTLKVQPAELEDSGVYFCASSLSGLQALHFGNGTRLTVT.

The V call is TRBV5-1, the J call TRBJ1-1; 7 bases line up with TRBD1. CDR1 and CDR2 (germline): SGHRS, YFSETQ. The V gene end was trimmed by 4 bases and the J gene end by 6 bases; junction bases not matched to a gene: 9. The CDR3 runs to 14 residues. CDR3 coding DNA: TGCGCCAGCAGCCGTCGACAGGGATCCGCTGAAGCTTTCTTT. This translates into CASSRRQGSAEAFF. The variable domain in full, completed from reference TRBV5-1 and TRBJ1-1, reads KAGVTQTPRYLIKTRGQQVTLSCSPISGHRSVSWYQQTPGQGLQFLFEYFSETQRNKGNFPGRFSGRQFSNSRSEMNVSTLELGDSALYLCASSRRQGSAEAFFGQGTRLTVV.

The chain joins TRBV25-1 to TRBJ1-1; D call uncertain. From germline, CDR1 is MGHDK and CDR2 SYGVNS. Between the trimmed V and J ends, which lost 1 base and 8 bases, there was a span of 14 bases. The CDR3 spans 14 residues. The CDR3 here is CASSEFGGVLEAFF. The DNA of the CDR3 is TGTGCCAGCAGTGAATTTGGAGGAGTCCTCGAAGCTTTCTTT.

V usage is TRBV6-5 and J usage is TRBJ2-1; D possibly corresponds to TRBD2 (5 bases). This CDR3 comprises 15 residues. Per germline, CDR1 MNHEY and CDR2 SVGAGI. Trimming shortened V by 3 bases and J by 0 bases, and 9 bases separated the two germline ends. Here the CDR3 reads CASSYSTSSYNEQFF. The CDR3 DNA follows: TGTGCCAGCAGTTATTCCACTAGCTCCTACAATGAGCAGTTCTTC.

This chain connects TRBV30 to TRBJ2-7, with D possibly matching TRBD2 (5 bases). Germline values: CDR1 GTSNPN, CDR2 SVGIG (reference sequence). The V gene lost 0 bases and the J gene lost 4 bases, with 10 bases spanning the gap. The CDR3 is 13 residues long. The CDR3 here is CAWSVLRDYEQYF. CDR3 DNA sequence: TGTGCCTGGAGTGTACTCCGGGATTACGAGCAGTACTTC.

V is TRBV7-9 and J is TRBJ1-2; D is possibly TRBD1 (5 bases). V lost 1 base and J lost 13, with 16 bases in between. The CDR3 is made up of 13 amino acids. Germline CDR1 SEHNR, CDR2 FQNEAQ (reference sequence). CDR3 amino acids: CASSLGEETGLTF. The CDR3 nucleotides are TGTGCCAGCAGCTTAGGGGAAGAAACAGGTCTCACCTTC. Combining the CDR3 with reference TRBV7-9 and TRBJ1-2 gives the whole variable domain DTGVSQNPRHKITKRGQNVTFRCDPISEHNRLYWYRQTLGQGPEFLTYFQNEAQLEKSRLLSDRFSAERPKGSFSTLEIQRTEQGDSAMYLCASSLGEETGLTFGSGTRLTVV.

The J gene is TRBJ1-1, the V gene TRBV19; D is unresolved. This CDR3 comprises 11 residues. The V gene lost 6 bases and the J gene lost 7 bases, with 9 bases spanning the gap. Germline V lookup: CDR1 LNHDA, CDR2 SQIVND (reference sequence). CDR3 coding DNA: TGTGCCAGTAGCTATGGGAGTGAAGCTTTCTTT. It encodes CASSYGSEAFF.

The V call is TRBV9, the J call TRBJ2-3, with TRBD1 matching over 9 bases. The CDR3 consists of 15 residues. Germline-derived CDR1 and CDR2 are SGDLS and YYNGEE. V trimming: 3 bases; J trimming: 0 bases; junction bases outside the gene matches: 2. This CDR3 is CASSGQGVSTDTQYF. CDR3 DNA: TGTGCCAGCAGCGGACAGGGGGTGAGCACAGATACGCAGTATTTT.

The chain links TRBV6-5 to TRBJ1-1; 8 bases line up with TRBD1. Germline CDR1 MNHEY, CDR2 SVGAGI. V lost 2 bases and J lost 9; bases outside the gene matches: 8. The CDR3 is 14 amino acids. The CDR3 sequence is CASSYPGGPRQAFF. CDR3 DNA sequence: TGTGCCAGCAGTTACCCAGGGGGCCCCCGGCAAGCTTTCTTT.

The chain employs TRBV6-1 and TRBJ1-2; 8 bases are shared with TRBD1. The CDR3 has 15 residues. Losses at the gene ends were 6 bases for V and 5 bases for J; bases not matched to a gene: 11. Per the germline V gene, CDR1 is MNHNS and CDR2 is SASEGT. CDR3 nucleotides: TGTGCCAGCAGGCAAACCCTCGGACAGGGATATGGCTACACCTTC. This translates into CASRQTLGQGYGYTF.

The chain carries TRBV9 and TRBJ2-1, with 9 bases identical to TRBD2. With 4 bases clipped from V and 8 bases from J, the junction kept 10 bases outside the gene matches. CDR1 and CDR2 (germline): SGDLS, YYNGEE. The CDR3 runs 15 residues. The CDR3 loop reads CASSLAGVTAYEQFF. The CDR3 DNA is TGTGCCAGCAGCTTAGCGGGGGTGACTGCGTATGAGCAGTTCTTC. Filled out from reference TRBV9 and TRBJ2-1, the complete variable domain reads DSGVTQTPKHLITATGQRVTLRCSPRSGDLSVYWYQQSLDQGLQFLIQYYNGEERAKGNILERFSAQQFPDLHSELNLSSLELGDSALYFCASSLAGVTAYEQFFGPGTRLTVL.

This chain connects TRBV7-9 to TRBJ2-5, with D tentatively TRBD2 (5 bases). V was pared by 5 bases and J by 4 bases, with 17 bases between. The CDR3 has 15 amino acids. Germline assignment: CDR1 SEHNR and CDR2 FQNEAQ (reference sequence). CDR3 sequence reads: CASSQRQLVRETQYF. Here the CDR3 DNA reads TGTGCCAGCAGCCAACGTCAACTAGTAAGAGAGACCCAGTACTTC.

The rearrangement joins TRBV7-2 to TRBJ2-3; TRBD2 agrees at 9 bases. The ends lost 3 bases at V and 5 bases at J; junction bases unmatched: 9. The CDR3 runs to 16 residues. CDR1 SGHTA and CDR2 FQGNSA come from the germline V gene. CDR3 nucleotides: TGTGCCAGCAGCTTCGCGGGAGGGCTTCTGGGAGATACGCAGTATTTT. It translates to CASSFAGGLLGDTQYF.

This chain joins TRBV18 and TRBJ2-7, with 9 bases that match TRBD2. The ends lost 2 bases at V and 0 bases at J; junction bases unmatched: 11. CDR3 length equals 18 residues. The germline gives CDR1 KGHSH, CDR2 LQKENI. This chain's CDR3 is CASSPRGSGSPSSYEQYF. DNA for the CDR3: TGTGCCAGCTCACCAAGGGGTAGCGGGAGCCCGAGCTCCTACGAGCAGTACTTC.

The V gene is TRBV27, the J gene TRBJ1-4; D not certain. The CDR3 is 16 residues long. The germline CDR1 and CDR2 sequences are MNHEY and SMNVEV (reference sequence). The germline V and J ends were trimmed by 1 base and 8 bases, with 17 bases remaining between them. The CDR3 sequence is CASSLYGGGSREKLFF. The CDR3 nucleotides read TGTGCCAGCAGTTTATATGGAGGCGGGTCGCGGGAAAAACTGTTTTTT.

The chain employs TRBV5-6 and TRBJ1-5; 7 bases match TRBD1. CDR1 and CDR2 from the germline V gene are SGHDT and YYEEEE. This CDR3 comprises 16 residues. Trimming took 4 bases from V and 0 from J; bases not matched to a gene: 7. CDR3 loop: CASSVGQQISNQPQHF. CDR3 sequence (DNA): TGTGCCAGCAGCGTGGGACAGCAAATTAGCAATCAGCCCCAGCATTTT. Full variable domain (rest looked up from reference TRBV5-6 and TRBJ1-5): DAGVTQSPTHLIKTRGQQVTLRCSPKSGHDTVSWYQQALGQGPQFIFQYYEEEERQRGNFPDRFSGHQFPNYSSELNVNALLLGDSALYLCASSVGQQISNQPQHFGDGTRLSIL.

V usage is TRBV19 and J usage is TRBJ1-6, with 8 bases aligning to TRBD1. V lost 4 bases to trimming and J lost 10 bases; unmatched junction nucleotides: 9. Germline V gives CDR1 LNHDA, CDR2 SQIVND (reference sequence). This CDR3 contains 15 residues. CDR3 protein: CASSRRTGMESPLHF. The CDR3 DNA reads TGTGCCAGTAGTAGGCGGACAGGGATGGAATCACCCCTCCACTTT.

J is TRBJ1-4 and V is TRBV6-5; 11 bases are a match to TRBD1. This CDR3 is built from 14 residues. Germline values: CDR1 MNHEY, CDR2 SVGAGI. The J segment lost 7 bases and the V segment lost 2 bases, leaving 0 bases of the junction unmatched. In nucleotides, the CDR3 is TGTGCCAGCAGTTACGGGACAGGGGGTGAAAAACTGTTTTTT. This codes for CASSYGTGGEKLFF.